This record concerns one TCR beta chain sequence. One end of the junction varies from germline; a read error may be responsible. The data stem from a study of tumor-infiltrating lymphocytes in glioblastoma multiforme. Three nested ARM-PCR rounds with V-beta and C-beta primers built TCRB libraries. One entry per CDR3 protein results from TCRdb running MiXCR on the multiplex PCR reads. The profile covers about 32,000 distinct CDR3 sequences, with under 70% appearing a single time and around 33% taken by the ten largest. The CDR3 covers 13 residues. The germline CDR1 and CDR2 sequences are SGHDN and FVKESK.

The sample comprised brain tumor tissue. The clonotype was recovered from a male donor with glioblastoma. The chain carries TRBV14 and TRBJ1-2; the D gene is possibly TRBD1 (6 bases). This CDR3 reads CSSIQGAGDGYTF. The CDR3 DNA follows: TGTTCCAGCATCCAAGGTGCAGGGGATGGCTACACCTTC. Together with reference TRBV14 and TRBJ1-2, the CDR3 gives the full variable domain: EAGVTQFPSHSVIEKGQTVTLRCDPISGHDNLYWYRRVMGKEIKFLLHFVKESKQDESGMPNNRFLAERTGGTYSTLKVQPAELEDSGVYFCSSIQGAGDGYTFGSGTRLTVV.